This record covers a single T cell receptor (beta chain). What it recognizes is unknown. The data originate from a study of beta chain features in type 1 diabetes. Broader study findings: Moderate yet significant TCRB CDR3 shortening was seen in Type 1 diabetes patients in all four CD4+ subsets.

The CDR3 has 15 residues. The J segment lost 10 bases and the V segment lost 6 bases, leaving 6 bases of the junction unmatched. Germline CDR1 reads LNHDA; CDR2 reads SQIVND (reference sequence). The investigators reverse transcribed all of the isolated RNA, so they sequenced expressed TCRB transcripts. Generated by immunoSEQ multiplex PCR, the TCRdb table keeps only in-frame clones and is missing some. This sample has roughly 100,000 clones; 25% to 35% occur once, and the top ten carry less than 0.65%. This sequence originates from a woman younger than 30 with type 1 diabetes. This chain joins TRBV19 and TRBJ2-1, with 16 bases aligning to TRBD2. The sample consisted of central memory CD4+ T cells from blood. Here the CDR3 DNA reads TGTGCCAGTAGAACGGGACTAGCGGGAGGGAGCGAGCAGTTCTTC. Translation gives CASRTGLAGGSEQFF.